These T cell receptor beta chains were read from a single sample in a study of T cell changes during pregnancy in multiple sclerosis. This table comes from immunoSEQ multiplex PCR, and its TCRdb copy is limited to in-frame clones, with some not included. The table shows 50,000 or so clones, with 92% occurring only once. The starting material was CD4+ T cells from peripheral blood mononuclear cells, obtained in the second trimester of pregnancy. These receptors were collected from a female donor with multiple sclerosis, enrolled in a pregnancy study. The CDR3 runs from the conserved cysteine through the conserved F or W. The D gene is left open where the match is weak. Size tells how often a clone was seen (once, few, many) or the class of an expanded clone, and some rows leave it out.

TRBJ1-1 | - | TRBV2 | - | CAIGGTPNTEAFF | TGTGCCATTGGGGGGACGCCGAACACTGAAGCTTTCTTT
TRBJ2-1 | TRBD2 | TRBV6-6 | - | CASTAGEPYNEQFF | TGTGCCAGCACCGCGGGAGAACCCTACAATGAGCAGTTCTTC
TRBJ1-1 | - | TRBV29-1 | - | CSVPQGNRGEAFF | TGCAGCGTACCCCAGGGGAATAGAGGTGAAGCTTTCTTT
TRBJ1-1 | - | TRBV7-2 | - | CASSERGIRTEAFF | TGTGCCAGCAGCGAGAGGGGGATCCGTACTGAAGCTTTCTTT
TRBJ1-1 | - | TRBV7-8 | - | CASSPWGVSMNTEAFF | TGTGCCAGCAGCCCCTGGGGGGTCTCAATGAACACTGAAGCTTTCTTT
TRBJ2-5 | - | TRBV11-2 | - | CASSLGIQDLETQYF | TGTGCCAGCAGCTTAGGAATACAGGATCTAGAGACCCAGTACTTC
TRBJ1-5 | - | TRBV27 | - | CASSLSRRETGDQPQHF | TGTGCCAGCAGTTTATCGAGGAGGGAAACGGGGGATCAGCCCCAGCATTTT
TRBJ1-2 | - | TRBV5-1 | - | CASSLEIEGDYTF | TGCGCCAGCAGCTTGGAGATTGAGGGGGACTACACCTTC
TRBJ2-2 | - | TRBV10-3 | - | CAISEPGPNTGELFF | TGTGCCATCAGTGAGCCAGGGCCGAACACCGGGGAGCTGTTTTTT
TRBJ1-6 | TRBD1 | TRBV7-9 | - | CASRGTGMNSPLHF | TGTGCCAGCAGGGGGACAGGGATGAATTCACCCCTCCACTTT
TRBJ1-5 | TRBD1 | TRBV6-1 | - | CASSPTGVQPQHF | TGTGCCAGCAGTCCGACAGGGGTTCAGCCCCAGCATTTT
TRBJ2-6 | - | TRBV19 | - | CASSIAPVGGPGSGANVLTF | TGTGCCAGTAGTATTGCCCCGGTCGGGGGGCCTGGCTCTGGGGCCAACGTCCTGACTTTC
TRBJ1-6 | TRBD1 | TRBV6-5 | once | CASSYGGGTNSPLHF | TGTGCCAGCAGTTACGGAGGGGGCACGAATTCACCCCTCCACTTT
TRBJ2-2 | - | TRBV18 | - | CASSPELLNTGELFF | TGTGCCAGCTCACCCGAACTGCTTAACACCGGGGAGCTGTTTTTT
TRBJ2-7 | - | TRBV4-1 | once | CASKPTGSYEQYF | TGCGCCAGTAAACCAACAGGCTCCTACGAGCAGTACTTC
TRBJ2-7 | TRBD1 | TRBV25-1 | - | CASSEVGQGHYEQYF | TGTGCCAGCAGTGAAGTGGGACAGGGTCACTACGAGCAGTACTTC
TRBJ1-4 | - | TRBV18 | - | CASSPRWREGGKLFF | TGTGCCAGCTCACCGAGGTGGAGGGAAGGCGGAAAACTGTTTTTT
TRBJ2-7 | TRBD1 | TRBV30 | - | CAWTIGTGFTYEQYF | TGTGCCTGGACAATCGGGACAGGGTTTACCTACGAGCAGTACTTC
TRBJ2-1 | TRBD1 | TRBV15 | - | CATSRDTPGTGSYNEQFF | TGTGCCACCAGCAGAGATACCCCCGGGACAGGCTCCTACAATGAGCAGTTCTTC
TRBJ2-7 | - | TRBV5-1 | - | CASRPTGRGDEQYF | TGCGCCAGCAGGCCGACAGGCAGGGGTGACGAGCAGTACTTC
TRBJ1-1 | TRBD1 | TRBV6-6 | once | CASRPRQGSTEAFF | TGTGCCAGCAGACCCAGACAGGGGTCCACTGAAGCTTTCTTT
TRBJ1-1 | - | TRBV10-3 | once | CAISSGLDLRNTEAFF | TGTGCCATCAGCTCAGGATTAGATCTAAGGAACACTGAAGCTTTCTTT
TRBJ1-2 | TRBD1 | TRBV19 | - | CASTEDRGRHGYTF | TGTGCCAGTACTGAGGACAGGGGGCGGCATGGCTACACCTTC
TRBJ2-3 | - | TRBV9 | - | CASARDSSVGTQYF | TGTGCCAGCGCCCGGGACTCTAGTGTGGGGACGCAGTATTTT
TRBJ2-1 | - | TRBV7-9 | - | CASTGGRGSSYNEQFF | TGTGCCAGCACCGGGGGGCGGGGGAGCTCCTACAATGAGCAGTTCTTC
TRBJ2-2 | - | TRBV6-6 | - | CASRRGTNTGELFF | TGTGCCAGCAGACGGGGAACTAACACCGGGGAGCTGTTTTTT
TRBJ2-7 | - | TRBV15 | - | CATSRATGSGEGEQYF | TGTGCCACCTCTCGGGCCACAGGGAGCGGGGAGGGCGAGCAGTACTTC
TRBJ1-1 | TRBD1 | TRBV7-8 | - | CASSSRDSLNTEAFF | TGTGCCAGTTCTTCCCGGGACAGTCTGAACACTGAAGCTTTCTTT
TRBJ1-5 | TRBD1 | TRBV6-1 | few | CASSLQGAQGQPQHF | TGTGCCAGCAGTCTACAGGGGGCGCAAGGTCAGCCCCAGCATTTT
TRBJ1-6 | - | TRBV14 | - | CASRRTDYNSPLHF | TGTGCCAGCAGACGGACAGACTATAATTCACCCCTCCACTTT
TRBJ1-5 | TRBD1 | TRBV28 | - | CASRARRTGGVGQPQHF | TGTGCCAGCAGGGCCCGCCGGACAGGGGGCGTAGGTCAGCCCCAGCATTTT
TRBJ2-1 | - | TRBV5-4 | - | CASSLVGRNNEQFF | TGTGCCAGCAGCTTGGTTGGCAGAAACAATGAGCAGTTCTTC
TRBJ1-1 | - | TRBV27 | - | CASSLLIGDTEAFF | TGTGCCAGCAGTTTATTAATAGGGGACACTGAAGCTTTCTTT
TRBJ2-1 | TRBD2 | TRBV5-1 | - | CASSLGVSGVLGNEQFF | TGCGCCAGCAGCTTGGGGGTCAGCGGGGTATTAGGCAATGAGCAGTTCTTC
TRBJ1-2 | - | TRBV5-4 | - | CASSLAAAQGSGGYTF | TGTGCCAGCAGCTTGGCTGCGGCCCAAGGATCCGGTGGCTACACCTTC
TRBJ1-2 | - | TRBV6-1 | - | CASSVLRILTDSYGYTF | TGTGCCAGCAGTGTATTGCGGATTCTAACTGATTCCTATGGCTACACCTTC
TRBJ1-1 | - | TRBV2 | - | CASRESRDGGTEAFF | TGTGCCAGCAGGGAAAGCCGGGATGGAGGCACTGAAGCTTTCTTT
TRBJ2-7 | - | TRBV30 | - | CACPQGQSSYEQYF | TGTGCCTGCCCCCAAGGACAGTCTTCCTACGAGCAGTACTTC
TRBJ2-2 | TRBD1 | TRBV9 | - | CASTPTGTNGELFF | TGTGCCAGCACCCCGACAGGGACAAACGGGGAGCTGTTTTTT
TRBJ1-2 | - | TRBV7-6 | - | CASSPRAYYGYTF | TGTGCCAGCAGCCCCAGGGCTTACTATGGCTACACCTTC
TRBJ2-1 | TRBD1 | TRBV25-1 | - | CASSGTGAPGEQFF | TGTGCCAGCAGTGGGACAGGGGCACCCGGTGAGCAGTTCTTC
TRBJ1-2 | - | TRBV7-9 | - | CASRRSDRTLRGYTF | TGTGCCAGCAGAAGGAGCGACAGGACCCTCCGTGGCTACACCTTC
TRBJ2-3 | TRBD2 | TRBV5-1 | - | CASSFRTSGSTDTQYF | TGCGCCAGCAGCTTCCGGACTAGCGGGAGCACAGATACGCAGTATTTT